This TCR beta chain was captured in a study of shared clonotypes between healthy human individuals. Study results and caveats: Genetic and exposure-history diversity was limited by the small donor number. Generally, estimated richness proved larger in naive subsets than it did in memory subsets.

In the case of this clone: Its matching antigen is unknown.

The repertoire was sequenced with immunoSEQ multiplex PCR; TCRdb's copy has only in-frame clones and lacks some. The sample lists millions of clones, roughly 92% occurring once. The V gene lost 4 bases and the J gene lost 6 bases, with 19 bases spanning the gap. Germline V gene data show CDR1 as SGHAT and CDR2 as FQNNGV. CDR3 size: 15 residues. The specimen sequenced was naive CD4+ T cells sorted from blood. Stated subset: CD45RA+ positively selected. The clonotype comes from a man aged 18 to 29 in good health. The chain links TRBV11-2 to TRBJ2-7, with D tentatively TRBD1 (5 bases). CDR3 loop: CASSSEASGMVEQYF. CDR3 DNA sequence: TGTGCCAGCAGCTCCGAAGCGTCAGGGATGGTCGAGCAGTACTTC.